The rows below give T cell receptor beta chains drawn from one sample of a study of blood T cell repertoires in COVID-19. Only in-frame clones appear in the TCRdb table, and some are missing; sequencing was by immunoSEQ multiplex PCR. The sample yields about 200,000 clones, 80% to 90% seen once. Sequencing was done on a sample of peripheral blood. The receptors were sampled from a man between 60 and 75 years old who had recovered from COVID-19. CDR3s include the opening cysteine and the closing phenylalanine or tryptophan. The D gene is left open where the match is weak. The listing skips clone size in some rows; elsewhere it reads once, few, many or a size class.

>-|TRBJ2-3|TRBD2|16|TRBV7-8
TGTGCCAGCAGCTGGGGACTAGCGGGGGCCTCAGATACGCAGTATTTT
CASSWGLAGASDTQYF
>-|TRBJ2-5|-|13|TRBV9
TGTGCCAGCAGCTCAGTAGGGGGTGAGACCCAGTACTTC
CASSSVGGETQYF
>-|TRBJ2-1|TRBD2|16|TRBV5-1
TGCGCCAGCAGCTCCTGGAGGAGCGGGAGTTCCAATGAGCAGTTCTTC
CASSSWRSGSSNEQFF
>-|TRBJ2-2|-|14|TRBV6-4
TGTGCCAGCAGTCTGGAGTTAAACACCGGGGAGCTGTTTTTT
CASSLELNTGELFF
>-|TRBJ1-4|-|13|TRBV4-3
TGCGCCAGCAGCCAGGGGCAGGCTGAAAAACTGTTTTTT
CASSQGQAEKLFF
>-|TRBJ1-1|-|13|TRBV5-4
TGTGCCAGCAGCTACGGGAAATTCCCTGAAGCTTTCTTT
CASSYGKFPEAFF
>-|TRBJ1-2|TRBD1|14|TRBV19
TGTGCCAGTACTGGAGACCAGGGGGGCAGGGGCTACACCTTC
CASTGDQGGRGYTF
>-|TRBJ2-5|-|15|TRBV7-2
TGTGCCAGCAGCCCCCTGGGGAGGCTTGGAGAGACCCAGTACTTC
CASSPLGRLGETQYF
>-|TRBJ2-6|TRBD1|14|TRBV2
TGTGCCGGACAGGGCGTCAAGGGGGCCAACGTCCTGACTTTC
CAGQGVKGANVLTF
>-|TRBJ2-7|TRBD1|14|TRBV5-1
TGCGCCAGCAGCCCGGGACAGGCCCAGCTAGGGCAGTACTTC
CASSPGQAQLGQYF
>-|TRBJ2-2|-|15|TRBV6-6
TGTGCCAGCAGTTATTCGCTGGGAGGTACCGGGGAGCTGTTTTTT
CASSYSLGGTGELFF
>-|TRBJ2-6|-|14|TRBV5-1
TGCGCCAGCAGACCGCAGGCTGGGGCCAACGTCCTGACTTTC
CASRPQAGANVLTF
>-|TRBJ2-7|TRBD1|14|TRBV5-1
TGCGCCAGCAGCTTGGCCAGGACAGGGGACGAGCAGTACTTC
CASSLARTGDEQYF
>-|TRBJ2-1|TRBD2|18|TRBV9
TGTGCCAGCAGCGTGAATCTTCCGGCGGGAGATAGGGTTAATGAGCAGTTCTTC
CASSVNLPAGDRVNEQFF
>-|TRBJ2-5|TRBD2|16|TRBV29-1
TGCAGCGTTGAACCGGGGACTAGCGGGGGGGTCGGGACCCAGTACTTC
CSVEPGTSGGVGTQYF
>-|TRBJ1-1|-|14|TRBV9
TGTGCCAGCAGCGCGGACATAGCGAACACTGAAGCTTTCTTT
CASSADIANTEAFF
>-|TRBJ1-2|TRBD1|16|TRBV5-4
TGTGCCAGCAGCTTTGGCGACAGGGGAGTTAACTATGGCTACACCTTC
CASSFGDRGVNYGYTF
>few|TRBJ2-5|TRBD2|18|TRBV11-3
TGTGCCAGCAGCTTAGGTAGTAGCGGGGGTCCGTACCAAGAGACCCAGTACTTC
CASSLGSSGGPYQETQYF
>-|TRBJ1-2|-|17|TRBV5-8
TGTGCCAGCAGCCGGAGCGGGCCCCTACAGAGGAACTATGGCTACACCTTC
CASSRSGPLQRNYGYTF
>once|TRBJ1-2|-|15|TRBV7-8
TGTGCCAGCAGCCTACAGGGAACAGGACTCTATGGCTACACCTTC
CASSLQGTGLYGYTF
>-|TRBJ2-7|-|11|TRBV30
TGTGCCTGGAGCGTACTCTACGAGCAGTACTTC
CAWSVLYEQYF
>few|TRBJ2-7|-|16|TRBV10-1
TGCGCCAGCAGTGAGTCCCCAGAGGGAAGCGCCGTGGAGCAGTACTTC
CASSESPEGSAVEQYF
>-|TRBJ1-2|TRBD1|12|TRBV3-1/TRBV3-2
TGTGCCAGCAGACGACAGGGTTATGGCTACACCTTC
CASRRQGYGYTF
>once|TRBJ2-2|TRBD2|19|TRBV15
TGTGCCACCAGCAGAGCCGGGGCTAGCGGGAGGGCCTTAGGAGGGGAGCTGTTTTTT
CATSRAGASGRALGGELFF
>few|TRBJ2-2|TRBD2|15|TRBV7-9
TGTGCCAGCAGCTTAGCGACTAGCGGGGCCGGGGAGCTGTTTTTT
CASSLATSGAGELFF
>-|TRBJ2-1|-|15|TRBV7-6
TGTGCCAGCAGCTTAGGGAACGGGGTCTACAATGAGCAGTTCTTC
CASSLGNGVYNEQFF
>-|TRBJ1-2|-|14|TRBV27
TGTGCCAGCAGTTTATCGCGGAATGTTAAGGGCTACACCTTC
CASSLSRNVKGYTF
>-|TRBJ1-2|TRBD1|16|TRBV14
TGTGCCAGCAGCCAAGAATTTGGAGGGGGCTTGGATGGCTACACCTTC
CASSQEFGGGLDGYTF
>-|TRBJ1-4|-|14|TRBV4-3
TGCGCCAGCAGCCAATCAATGAACAGCGAAAAACTGTTTTTT
CASSQSMNSEKLFF
>-|TRBJ2-5|-|13|TRBV11-2
TGTGCCAGCAGCTCCTCCAAAGAGGAGACCCAGTACTTC
CASSSSKEETQYF
>-|TRBJ1-3|-|14|TRBV5-1
TGCGCCAGCAGCTTGGAGGGGAACGGAAACACCATATATTTT
CASSLEGNGNTIYF
>few|TRBJ1-1|-|12|TRBV7-9
TGTGCCAGCAGCTCCGGGACACCCGAAGCTTTCTTT
CASSSGTPEAFF
>-|TRBJ2-7|TRBD2|12|TRBV30
TGTGCCTGGACTAGCGGGACCTACGAGCAGTACTTC
CAWTSGTYEQYF
>-|TRBJ2-5|-|14|TRBV19
TGTGCCAGTAGTTCAACAGGGAGTCAAGAGACCCAGTACTTC
CASSSTGSQETQYF
>-|TRBJ1-6|TRBD1|16|TRBV5-4
TGTGCCAGCAGCTTGGGGGACAGGGGGTATAATTCACCCCTCCACTTT
CASSLGDRGYNSPLHF
>-|TRBJ1-1|TRBD1|14|TRBV9
TGTGCCAGCAGCGCTCCGGGACAGGGGTCTGAAGCTTTCTTT
CASSAPGQGSEAFF
>-|TRBJ2-6|TRBD1|19|TRBV19
TGTGCCAGTAGGAATCTGGGACAGGCAAGCCACTCTGGGGCCAACGTCCTGACTTTC
CASRNLGQASHSGANVLTF
>-|TRBJ1-5|-|15|TRBV7-9
TGTGCCAGCAGCTTATCGGGGTCTGGCAATCAGCCCCAGCATTTT
CASSLSGSGNQPQHF
>-|TRBJ2-5|TRBD1|14|TRBV6-5
TGTGCCAGCAGTACCGGGACAGGGGCAGAGACCCAGTACTTC
CASSTGTGAETQYF
>-|TRBJ2-2|TRBD1|12|TRBV12-3/TRBV12-4
TGTGCCAGCAGCAGGGGGTCCGGGGAGCTGTTTTTT
CASSRGSGELFF
>-|TRBJ1-2|TRBD1|12|TRBV6-5
TGTGCCAGCAGCCCACAGGGGGCACCCTACACCTTC
CASSPQGAPYTF
>-|TRBJ2-7|TRBD1|14|TRBV6-5
TGTGCCAGCAGGCTGACAGGGAATTACTACGAGCAGTACTTC
CASRLTGNYYEQYF
>few|TRBJ1-1|TRBD1|14|TRBV5-1
TGCGCCAGCAGCTTGCAGGGGGGCGGTACTGAAGCTTTCTTT
CASSLQGGGTEAFF
>-|TRBJ2-1|TRBD2|17|TRBV28
TGTGCCAGCATAACGACGACTAGCGGGTGGCAGTTGAGGGAGCAGTTCTTC
CASITTTSGWQLREQFF
>once|TRBJ2-1|TRBD2|16|TRBV5-5
TGTGCCAGCAGCTTGGGTGCTAGCGGGGGGGCCTCTGAGCAGTTCTTC
CASSLGASGGASEQFF